These T cell receptor beta chains were read from a single sample in a study of blood T cell repertoires in COVID-19. Profiling relied on immunoSEQ multiplex PCR, and the TCRdb table lists in-frame clones only, not all of them. The table shows about 280,000 clones, with 86% occurring only once. The sample consisted of peripheral blood. These TCRs come from an older woman with COVID-19, enrolled during active disease. CDR3s include the opening cysteine and the closing phenylalanine or tryptophan. A D gene is named only where the DNA matches it firmly. Some rows have no size entry. The others give once, few or many, or a class for an expanded clone.

CDR3 length,clone size,V gene,J gene,D gene,CDR3 DNA,CDR3 protein
15,NA,TRBV5-1,TRBJ1-1,TRBD1,TGCGCCAGCAGCCTATGGGACAGCTCGAACACTGAAGCTTTCTTT,CASSLWDSSNTEAFF
14,NA,TRBV30,TRBJ1-4,TRBD1,TGTGCCTGGAGTAGGACAGGACTTAATGAAAAACTGTTTTTT,CAWSRTGLNEKLFF
15,NA,TRBV4-3,TRBJ2-3,NA,TGCGCCAGCAGCCATTGGGGACTTAGCACAGATACGCAGTATTTT,CASSHWGLSTDTQYF
14,NA,TRBV6-2/TRBV6-3,TRBJ1-1,NA,TGTGCCAGCAGCCGAAATCGACAGCAGAGCGAAGCTTTCTTT,CASSRNRQQSEAFF
17,NA,TRBV3-1/TRBV3-2,TRBJ2-1,TRBD2,TGTGCCAGCAGCCCTGGACGACTAGCGGGGGCGAACAATGAGCAGTTCTTC,CASSPGRLAGANNEQFF
11,NA,TRBV7-2,TRBJ2-1,NA,TGTGCCAGCAGCCCGTACAATGAGCAGTTCTTC,CASSPYNEQFF
14,NA,TRBV19,TRBJ2-1,TRBD2,TGTGCCAGTAGTATGGCGGGGGGATACAATGAGCAGTTCTTC,CASSMAGGYNEQFF
13,NA,TRBV7-8,TRBJ1-1,NA,TGTGCCAGCAGCCGGGGCCCAGACACTGAAGCTTTCTTT,CASSRGPDTEAFF
16,few,TRBV25-1,TRBJ1-5,TRBD1,TGTGCCAGCACTTTGGACAGGGAGCGGAGCAATCAGCCCCAGCATTTT,CASTLDRERSNQPQHF
13,NA,TRBV9,TRBJ1-1,NA,TGTGCCAGCAGCGTAGATAAGGCAGGGTGGGCTTTCTTT,CASSVDKAGWAFF
15,NA,TRBV2,TRBJ1-4,TRBD1,TGTGCCAGCAGTGTGGGACAGGCAACTAATGAAAAACTGTTTTTT,CASSVGQATNEKLFF
15,NA,TRBV9,TRBJ1-6,TRBD1,TGTGCCAGCAGCTCATCTCGACAGGGACATTCACCCCTCCACTTT,CASSSSRQGHSPLHF
15,NA,TRBV18,TRBJ1-4,NA,TGTGCCAGCTCACCACCGTGGCCAGTTAATGAAAAACTGTTTTTT,CASSPPWPVNEKLFF
12,NA,TRBV6-5,TRBJ2-2,NA,TGTGCCAGCAGTTACCTAACCGGGGAGCTGTTTTTT,CASSYLTGELFF
14,NA,TRBV5-1,TRBJ2-1,NA,TGCGCCAGCAGCTTGGCCAACTACATGGATGAGCAGTTCTTC,CASSLANYMDEQFF
15,NA,TRBV6-6,TRBJ1-2,TRBD1,TGTGCCAGCAGTTTACGACAGGGGGCGCGGTATGGCTACACCTTC,CASSLRQGARYGYTF
15,NA,TRBV2,TRBJ2-2,TRBD2,TGTGCCAGCAGTGGGGACGGGAGGGACACCGGGGAGCTGTTTTTT,CASSGDGRDTGELFF
14,NA,TRBV5-1,TRBJ2-7,NA,TGCGCCAGCAGCTTGGCCGGGGGTCTATACGAGCAGTACTTC,CASSLAGGLYEQYF
14,NA,TRBV28,TRBJ1-1,TRBD1,TGTGCCAGCACCCTAAAGGGGGCAAGAACTGAAGCTTTCTTT,CASTLKGARTEAFF
13,NA,TRBV10-1,TRBJ2-3,NA,TGCGCCAGCAGTGTCAAGCAAACAGATACGCAGTATTTT,CASSVKQTDTQYF
15,once,TRBV29-1,TRBJ2-3,TRBD2,TGCAGCGTTGAAGATGGGACTAGCGGGGGGGATACGCAGTATTTT,CSVEDGTSGGDTQYF
19,NA,TRBV3-1/TRBV3-2,TRBJ2-5,TRBD2,TGTGCCAGCAGCCAGGGTCCATGGGCTAGCGGGGGACGCCAAGAGACCCAGTACTTC,CASSQGPWASGGRQETQYF
14,NA,TRBV6-5,TRBJ1-4,NA,TGTGCCAGCAGATCAGGGCCAGTTAATGAAAAACTGTTTTTT,CASRSGPVNEKLFF
11,NA,TRBV7-2,TRBJ2-7,NA,TGTGCCAGCAGCCACTCCTACGAGCAGTACTTC,CASSHSYEQYF
19,NA,TRBV18,TRBJ2-3,TRBD1,TGTGCCAGCTCACCATACCCGGGACAGGGGACCTCTAGCACAGATACGCAGTATTTT,CASSPYPGQGTSSTDTQYF
15,NA,TRBV7-9,TRBJ2-7,NA,TGTGCCAGCAGCTTAGTTCCCAGGAAGACCTACGAGCAGTACTTC,CASSLVPRKTYEQYF
14,NA,TRBV7-9,TRBJ1-2,NA,TGTGCCAGCAGTCCCGCCGGGTCCTTCTATGGCTACACCTTC,CASSPAGSFYGYTF
14,few,TRBV4-3,TRBJ1-1,NA,TGCGCCAGCAGCCAAGTGTCCGGGAGCACTGAAGCTTTCTTT,CASSQVSGSTEAFF
15,NA,TRBV2,TRBJ1-5,NA,TGTGCCAGCAGTGAAGGACAGGTGAGCAATCAGCCCCAGCATTTT,CASSEGQVSNQPQHF
19,NA,TRBV19,TRBJ1-5,TRBD1,TGTGCCAGTAGTATAGCCCCCCCCGGGACAGCCTATAGCAATCAGCCCCAGCATTTT,CASSIAPPGTAYSNQPQHF
15,few,TRBV27,TRBJ1-5,NA,TGTGCCAGCAGCATGGGATGGGGCCCCGACCAGCCCCAGCATTTT,CASSMGWGPDQPQHF
15,NA,TRBV5-1,TRBJ1-3,TRBD1,TGCGCCAGCAGGGAAGGGGGCACGTCTGGAAACACCATATATTTT,CASREGGTSGNTIYF
18,once,TRBV5-1,TRBJ2-6,NA,TGCGCCAGCAGTACCCTTATCCAAGAAGCCTCTGGGGCCAACGTCCTGACTTTC,CASSTLIQEASGANVLTF
13,NA,TRBV7-3,TRBJ2-1,TRBD2,TGTGCCAGCAGCTCGACTAGCGGGAGTCCCGGGATCTTC,CASSSTSGSPGIF
16,NA,TRBV5-4,TRBJ2-5,TRBD2,TGTGCCAGCAGCTTGGATCTAGCGGGGGGACGGGAGACCCAGTACTTC,CASSLDLAGGRETQYF
16,NA,TRBV7-9,TRBJ2-6,NA,TGTGCCAGCAGCTCGAGTGACAGCTCTGGGGCCAACGTCCTGACTTTC,CASSSSDSSGANVLTF
15,NA,TRBV7-9,TRBJ1-4,NA,TGTGCCAGCAGCTCCCCCCGGGGGAAAGGGGAAAAACTGTTTTTT,CASSSPRGKGEKLFF
14,NA,TRBV11-2,TRBJ2-7,TRBD1,TGTGCCAGCAGCTTGGGACAGGGGGCCTACGAGCAGTACTTC,CASSLGQGAYEQYF
15,NA,TRBV28,TRBJ1-1,NA,TGTGCCAGCAGTTTGGACCCCCAGGGCACGACTGAAGCTTTCTTT,CASSLDPQGTTEAFF
15,NA,TRBV6-5,TRBJ2-7,TRBD1,TGTGCCAGCACCGACCGGGACAGGGTCACGTACGAGCAGTACTTC,CASTDRDRVTYEQYF
13,NA,TRBV2,TRBJ2-5,TRBD2,TGTGCCAGCAGGGGGGGACTAGCGGGGCCCCAGTACTTC,CASRGGLAGPQYF
16,NA,TRBV19,TRBJ2-2,NA,TGTGCCAGTAGCACAGCCGGACTCACAAACGCCGGGGAGCTGTTTTTT,CASSTAGLTNAGELFF
14,NA,TRBV4-1,TRBJ2-1,NA,TGCGCCAGCAGCCAAGGGTGGGGAGTGGATGAGCAGTTCTTC,CASSQGWGVDEQFF
13,NA,TRBV5-1,TRBJ1-1,NA,TGCGCCAGCAGCTTCGGGGAGAACACTGAAGCTTTCTTT,CASSFGENTEAFF
14,NA,TRBV29-1,TRBJ2-5,NA,TGCAGCGTAACAGGGTCGGGGATGGGGGAGACCCAGTACTTC,CSVTGSGMGETQYF
14,NA,TRBV19,TRBJ1-1,NA,TGTGCCAGTAGTATCGGAGGGGTTGGCACTGAAGCTTTCTTT,CASSIGGVGTEAFF
12,NA,TRBV19,TRBJ1-4,NA,TGTGCCAGTGCACCGGGGGAAGAAAAACTGTTTTTT,CASAPGEEKLFF
16,NA,TRBV7-2,TRBJ2-1,NA,TGTGCCAGCAGCTTAAGAGACGGGGGGCTAGACAATGAGCAGTTCTTC,CASSLRDGGLDNEQFF
14,NA,TRBV2,TRBJ2-3,TRBD2,TGTGCCAGCTGCCTAGCGGAGTTCACAGATACGCAGTATTTT,CASCLAEFTDTQYF
14,NA,TRBV18,TRBJ2-7,NA,TGTGCCAGCTCACCTTCGGGAAAGGACTACGAGCAGTACTTC,CASSPSGKDYEQYF
13,once,TRBV19,TRBJ1-1,NA,TGTGCCAGTAGTGCCCGGGGGGAGGCAGGAGCTTTCTTT,CASSARGEAGAFF
17,NA,TRBV7-2,TRBJ1-3,NA,TGTGCCAGCAGCTTGGCCCTCGACAGCCTCTCTGGAAACACCATATATTTT,CASSLALDSLSGNTIYF
13,NA,TRBV7-9,TRBJ2-5,NA,TGTGCCAGCAGCTTGGGGGGAAAGGAGACCCAGTACTTC,CASSLGGKETQYF
15,once,TRBV7-2,TRBJ2-3,TRBD2,TGTGCCAGCAGCTTAGTAGCGGGGGGGCGCGATACGCAGTATTTT,CASSLVAGGRDTQYF
12,few,TRBV7-8,TRBJ1-2,NA,TGTGCCAGCAGCACCCACACCTATGGCTACACCTTC,CASSTHTYGYTF
15,NA,TRBV19,TRBJ2-2,TRBD1,TGTGCCAGTACCCCGACAGGGAGGAACACCGGGGAGCTGTTTTTT,CASTPTGRNTGELFF
15,NA,TRBV6-5,TRBJ2-6,TRBD1,TGTGCCACTTCGGACAGGGGGTATGGGGCCAACGTCCTGACTTTC,CATSDRGYGANVLTF
14,NA,TRBV27,TRBJ2-1,NA,TGTGCCAGCGCCCCCCCCTGGAGGGGCAATGAGCAGTTCTTC,CASAPPWRGNEQFF